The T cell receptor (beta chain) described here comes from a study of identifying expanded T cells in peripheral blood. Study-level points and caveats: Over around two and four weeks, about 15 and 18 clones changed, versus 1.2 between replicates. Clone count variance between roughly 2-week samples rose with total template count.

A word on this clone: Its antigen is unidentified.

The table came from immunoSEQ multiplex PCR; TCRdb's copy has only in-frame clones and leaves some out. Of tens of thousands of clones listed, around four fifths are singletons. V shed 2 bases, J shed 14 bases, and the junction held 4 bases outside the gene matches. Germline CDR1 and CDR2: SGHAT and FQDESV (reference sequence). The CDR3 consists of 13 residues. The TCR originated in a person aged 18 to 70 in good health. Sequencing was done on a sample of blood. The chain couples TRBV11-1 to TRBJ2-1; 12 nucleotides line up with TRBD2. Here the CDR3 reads CASSLLAGGPKFF. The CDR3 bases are TGTGCCAGCAGCTTACTAGCGGGGGGGCCTAAGTTCTTC.